The 17 T cell receptor beta chains below all came from one sample that was sequenced in a study of beta chain features in type 1 diabetes. The entirety of the isolated RNA underwent reverse transcription, so expressed TCRB transcripts were sequenced. Profiling relied on immunoSEQ multiplex PCR, and the TCRdb table lists in-frame clones only, not all of them. In the table there are fewer than 400,000 clones, less than 9.5% of which are singletons. Sequences were obtained from central memory CD4+ T cells from blood. All receptors come from a woman younger than 35 in good health.

The sample holds a few counts of this clone. The chain joins TRBV5-6 to TRBJ2-5; D not certain. CDR1 and CDR2 (germline): SGHDT, YYEEEE. V was pared by 2 bases and J by 2 bases, with 13 bases between. The CDR3 length is 15 residues. For the CDR3, the DNA is TGTGCCAGCAGCTTACAACAAGGAATACAAGAGACCCAGTACTTC. Amino acids: CASSLQQGIQETQYF.

V is TRBV5-1 and J is TRBJ2-3; a weak D match, TRBD2 (5 bases). Deletions cut 0 bases from V and 4 bases from J, with 9 bases between. Germline V gives CDR1 SGHRS, CDR2 YFSETQ. The CDR3 has 14 residues. CDR3 protein: CASSLDGVSDTQYF. The DNA for the CDR3 is TGCGCCAGCAGCTTGGACGGGGTTTCAGATACGCAGTATTTT.

The chain couples TRBV28 to TRBJ2-5, with TRBD2 matching over 9 bases. V lost 6 bases, J lost 2 bases, and 13 bases stayed unmatched. The CDR3 consists of 17 residues. CDR1 is MDHEN, CDR2 SYDVKM, per germline. CDR3 nucleotide sequence: TGTGCCAGCAGAAAGCCAAATAGCGGGAGTCTTCAAGAGACCCAGTACTTC. Protein: CASRKPNSGSLQETQYF.

The V call is TRBV6-4, the J call TRBJ2-7; 7 bases are shared with TRBD2. CDR3 length: 15 residues. V lost 6 bases and J lost 4; bases outside the gene matches: 12. Per the germline V gene, CDR1 is MRHNA and CDR2 is SNTAGT. The CDR3, as DNA: TGTGCCAGCAGCCCGGGGGGACCCCGGTGGTACGAGCAGTACTTC. It yields the protein CASSPGGPRWYEQYF.

This clone was counted only a few times. The CDR3 spells CASSLREREYEQFF. The CDR3 DNA follows: TGTGCCAGCAGCTTGCGAGAGCGGGAGTATGAGCAGTTCTTC. V and J are TRBV7-2 and TRBJ2-1; TRBD2 aligns across 8 bases. Germline V gives CDR1 SGHTA, CDR2 FQGNSA. Germline trimming cut 3 bases from V and 8 bases from J; bases unmatched to any gene: 6. The CDR3 loop spans 14 amino acids. Variable domain in full (rest from reference TRBV7-2 and TRBJ2-1): GAGVSQSPSNKVTEKGKDVELRCDPISGHTALYWYRQSLGQGLEFLIYFQGNSAPDKSGLPSDRFSAERTGGSVSTLTIQRTQQEDSAVYLCASSLREREYEQFFGPGTRLTVL.

This clone was found a few times. The chain is built from TRBV5-6 and TRBJ2-7, with TRBD2 identical over 10 bases. Losses at the gene ends were 0 bases for V and 3 bases for J; bases not matched to a gene: 6. Looked up from germline, CDR1 is SGHDT and CDR2 is YYEEEE. This CDR3 is 16 amino acids long. Here the CDR3 DNA reads TGTGCCAGCAGCTTGGCCCCTAGCGGGAGTAGCTACGAGCAGTACTTC. This sequence encodes CASSLAPSGSSYEQYF.

This chain joins TRBV28 and TRBJ1-6; 11 bases match TRBD1. CDR3 length equals 16 residues. Trimming removed 6 bases from V and 7 bases from J; junction bases left unmatched: 8. The germline V gene encodes CDR1 MDHEN and CDR2 SYDVKM. As DNA, the CDR3 is TGTGCCAGCAGCGGCCCGGGACAGGGGGTGAATTCACCCCTCCACTTT. The encoded protein is CASSGPGQGVNSPLHF.

The chain joins TRBV18 to TRBJ1-5; D is possibly TRBD1 (6 bases). The ends were cut back, 3 bases at V and 5 bases at J, with 11 bases in the middle. The CDR3 is 14 residues long. Looked up from germline, CDR1 is KGHSH and CDR2 is LQKENI. The CDR3 region is CASSPQGSDQPQHF. CDR3 coding DNA: TGTGCCAGCTCACCGCAGGGGTCGGATCAGCCCCAGCATTTT.

This clone was counted only a few times. The gene calls are TRBV28 and TRBJ1-2; D remains ambiguous. CDR1 MDHEN and CDR2 SYDVKM come from the germline V gene. Deletions cut 5 bases from V and 4 bases from J, with 17 bases between. This CDR3 is 15 amino acids long. The CDR3: CASSPINRESYGYTF. The CDR3 nucleotides read TGTGCCAGCAGTCCCATCAATCGGGAAAGCTATGGCTACACCTTC.

The CDR3 coding sequence is TGTGCCAGCAGTGACCAAGGGACAGGGACCACCGCCGCTTTCTTT. Translating gives CASSDQGTGTTAAFF. The chain couples TRBV25-1 to TRBJ1-1; the match to TRBD1 covers 9 bases. From germline, CDR1 is MGHDK and CDR2 SYGVNS. The CDR3 contains 15 residues. The V and J ends lost 3 bases and 11 bases, in that order; junction bases with no gene match: 13. Supplemented by reference TRBV25-1 and TRBJ1-1, the full variable domain reads EADIYQTPRYLVIGTGKKITLECSQTMGHDKMYWYQQDPGMELHLIHYSYGVNSTEKGDLSSESTVSRIRTEHFPLTLESARPSHTSQYLCASSDQGTGTTAAFFGQGTRLTVV.

This clone was detected only a few times. The CDR3: CSVDPGTREFF. The CDR3 coding sequence is TGCAGCGTTGACCCCGGGACACGGGAGTTCTTC. V and J are TRBV29-1 and TRBJ2-1, with a possible D match to TRBD1 (6 bases). Germline-derived CDR1 and CDR2 are SQVTM and ANQGSEA. V was trimmed by 3 bases and J by 14 bases, leaving 14 bases between them. The CDR3 is made up of 11 amino acids.

This clone was found many times. The rearrangement uses TRBV7-3 and TRBJ2-6; tentative D call: TRBD1 (5 bases). Trimming shortened V by 8 bases and J by 1 base, and 12 bases separated the two germline ends. The CDR3 sequence is 15 residues long. CDR1 is SGHTA, CDR2 FQGTGA, per germline. CDR3 in DNA: TGTGCCAGCGGGTATTCAGGGTCTGGGGCCAACGTCCTGACTTTC. The encoded protein is CASGYSGSGANVLTF.

The gene calls are TRBV7-2 and TRBJ1-1; D unresolved. The CDR3 runs to 13 residues. Germline assignment: CDR1 SGHTA and CDR2 FQGNSA. Trimming left V 1 base short and J 4 bases short, with 7 bases between. The CDR3 loop is CASSLDWGTEAFF. The CDR3 nucleotides are TGTGCCAGCAGCTTAGATTGGGGCACTGAAGCTTTCTTT.

Ten or more counts support this clone. V is TRBV2 and J is TRBJ1-2; D not resolved. The germline V gene encodes CDR1 SNHLY and CDR2 FYNNEI. Trimming removed 4 bases from V and 5 bases from J, with 20 bases in between. CDR3 size: 16 residues. The CDR3: CASSVSAGAFEYGYTF. As DNA, the CDR3 is TGTGCCAGCAGTGTTTCTGCGGGCGCCTTTGAGTATGGCTACACCTTC.

The chain couples TRBV7-2 to TRBJ1-5, with D possibly matching TRBD1 (6 bases). V was pared by 6 bases and J by 5 bases, with 8 bases between. Germline V gene lookup returns CDR1 SGHTA and CDR2 FQGNSA. The CDR3 is made up of 12 amino acids. The CDR3 sequence is CASSNRDQPQHF. The CDR3 DNA reads as TGTGCCAGCAGTAACAGGGATCAGCCCCAGCATTTT. Drawing the rest from reference TRBV7-2 and TRBJ1-5, the complete variable domain is GAGVSQSPSNKVTEKGKDVELRCDPISGHTALYWYRQSLGQGLEFLIYFQGNSAPDKSGLPSDRFSAERTGGSVSTLTIQRTQQEDSAVYLCASSNRDQPQHFGDGTRLSIL.

Many counts were recorded for this clone. The gene calls are TRBV28 and TRBJ1-1; 7 bases are a match to TRBD1. The V gene end was trimmed by 7 bases and the J gene end by 5 bases; junction bases not matched to a gene: 7. The germline V gene encodes CDR1 MDHEN and CDR2 SYDVKM. There are 13 residues in the CDR3. In nucleotides, the CDR3 is TGTGCCAGCAACAGACAGGGTTGGACTGAAGCTTTCTTT. Translated, it gives CASNRQGWTEAFF.

There are a few counts of this clone. The gene calls are TRBV29-1 and TRBJ1-5, with D possibly being TRBD1 (5 bases). Germline CDR1 reads SQVTM; CDR2 reads ANQGSEA. Trimming shortened V by 6 bases and J by 4 bases, and 16 bases separated the two germline ends. This CDR3 comprises 14 residues. The chain's CDR3 is CSVGTRDPNQPQHF. In DNA, the CDR3 is TGCAGCGTCGGAACCCGGGACCCGAATCAGCCCCAGCATTTT.